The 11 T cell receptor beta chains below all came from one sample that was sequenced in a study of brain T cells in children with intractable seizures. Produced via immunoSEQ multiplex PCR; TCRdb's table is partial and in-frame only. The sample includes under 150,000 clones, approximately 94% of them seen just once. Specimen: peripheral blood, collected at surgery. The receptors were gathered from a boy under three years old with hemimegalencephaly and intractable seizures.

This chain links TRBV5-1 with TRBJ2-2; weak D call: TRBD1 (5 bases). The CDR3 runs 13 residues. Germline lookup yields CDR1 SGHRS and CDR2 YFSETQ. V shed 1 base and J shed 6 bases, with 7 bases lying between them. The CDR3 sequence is CASSLKGPGELFF. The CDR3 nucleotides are TGCGCCAGCAGCTTGAAGGGGCCCGGGGAGCTGTTTTTT. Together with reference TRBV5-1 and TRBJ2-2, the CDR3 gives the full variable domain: KAGVTQTPRYLIKTRGQQVTLSCSPISGHRSVSWYQQTPGQGLQFLFEYFSETQRNKGNFPGRFSGRQFSNSRSEMNVSTLELGDSALYLCASSLKGPGELFFGEGSRLTVL.

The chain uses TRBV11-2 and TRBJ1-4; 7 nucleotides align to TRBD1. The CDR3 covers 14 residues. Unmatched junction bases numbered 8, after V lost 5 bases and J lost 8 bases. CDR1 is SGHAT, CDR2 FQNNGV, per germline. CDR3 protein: CASSDRAGREKLFF. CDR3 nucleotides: TGTGCCAGCAGCGACAGGGCGGGTAGGGAAAAACTGTTTTTT.

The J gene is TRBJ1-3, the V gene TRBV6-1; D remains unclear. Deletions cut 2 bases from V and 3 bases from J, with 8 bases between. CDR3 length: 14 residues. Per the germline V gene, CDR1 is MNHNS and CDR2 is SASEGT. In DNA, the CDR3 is TGTGCCAGCAGTGAACTCGGGGTTGGAAACACCATATATTTT. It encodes CASSELGVGNTIYF.

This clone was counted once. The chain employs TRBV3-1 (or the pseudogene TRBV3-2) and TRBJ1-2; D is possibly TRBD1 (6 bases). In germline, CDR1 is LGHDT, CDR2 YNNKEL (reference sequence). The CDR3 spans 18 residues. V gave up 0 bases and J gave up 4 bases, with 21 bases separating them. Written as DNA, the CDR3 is TGTGCCAGCAGCCAAGACCACACGGGGGCGATTTCAGCCTATGGCTACACCTTC. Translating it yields CASSQDHTGAISAYGYTF.

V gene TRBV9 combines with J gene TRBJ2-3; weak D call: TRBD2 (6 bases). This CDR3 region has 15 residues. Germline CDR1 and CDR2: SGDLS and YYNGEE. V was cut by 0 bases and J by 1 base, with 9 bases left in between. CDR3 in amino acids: CASSVGGGGTDTQYF. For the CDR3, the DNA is TGTGCCAGCAGCGTAGGCGGCGGGGGCACAGATACGCAGTATTTT.

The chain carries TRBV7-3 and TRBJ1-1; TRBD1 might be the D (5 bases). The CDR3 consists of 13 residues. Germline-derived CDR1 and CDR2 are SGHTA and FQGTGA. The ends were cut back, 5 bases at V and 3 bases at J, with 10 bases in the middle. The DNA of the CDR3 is TGTGCCAGCAGCCTGGGACGTCACACTGAAGCTTTCTTT. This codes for CASSLGRHTEAFF.

The CDR3 loop is CAIKGQGSYEQYF. The DNA for the CDR3 is TGTGCCATCAAGGGACAGGGGTCCTACGAGCAGTACTTC. The chain links TRBV10-3 to TRBJ2-7; the match to TRBD1 covers 10 bases. The CDR3 is 13 residues long. V trimming: 7 bases; J trimming: 1 base; junction bases outside the gene matches: 1. Germline lookup yields CDR1 ENHRY and CDR2 SYGVKD.

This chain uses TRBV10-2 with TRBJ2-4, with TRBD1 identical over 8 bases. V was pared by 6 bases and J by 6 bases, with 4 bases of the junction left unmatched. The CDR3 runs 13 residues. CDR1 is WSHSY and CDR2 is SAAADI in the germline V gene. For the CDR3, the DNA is TGCGCCAGCAGCAGGGGGCGCGGAAACATTCAGTACTTC. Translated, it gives CASSRGRGNIQYF.

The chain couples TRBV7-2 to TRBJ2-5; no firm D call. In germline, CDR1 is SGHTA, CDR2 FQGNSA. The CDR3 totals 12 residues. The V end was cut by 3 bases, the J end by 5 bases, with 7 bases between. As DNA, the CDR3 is TGTGCCAGCAGCTTTTTCATGGAGACCCAGTACTTC. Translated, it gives CASSFFMETQYF.

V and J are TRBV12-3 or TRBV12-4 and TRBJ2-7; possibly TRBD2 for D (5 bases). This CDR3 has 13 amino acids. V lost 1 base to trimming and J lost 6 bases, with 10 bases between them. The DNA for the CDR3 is TGTGCCAGCAGTTTAGTTGGAGGTGGCGAGCAGTACTTC. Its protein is CASSLVGGGEQYF.

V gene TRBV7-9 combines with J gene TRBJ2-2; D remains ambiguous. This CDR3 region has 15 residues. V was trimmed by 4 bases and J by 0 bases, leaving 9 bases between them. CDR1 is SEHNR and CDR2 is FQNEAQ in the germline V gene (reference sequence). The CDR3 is CASSSPNANTGELFF. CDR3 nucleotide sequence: TGTGCCAGCAGCTCCCCTAACGCGAACACCGGGGAGCTGTTTTTT.